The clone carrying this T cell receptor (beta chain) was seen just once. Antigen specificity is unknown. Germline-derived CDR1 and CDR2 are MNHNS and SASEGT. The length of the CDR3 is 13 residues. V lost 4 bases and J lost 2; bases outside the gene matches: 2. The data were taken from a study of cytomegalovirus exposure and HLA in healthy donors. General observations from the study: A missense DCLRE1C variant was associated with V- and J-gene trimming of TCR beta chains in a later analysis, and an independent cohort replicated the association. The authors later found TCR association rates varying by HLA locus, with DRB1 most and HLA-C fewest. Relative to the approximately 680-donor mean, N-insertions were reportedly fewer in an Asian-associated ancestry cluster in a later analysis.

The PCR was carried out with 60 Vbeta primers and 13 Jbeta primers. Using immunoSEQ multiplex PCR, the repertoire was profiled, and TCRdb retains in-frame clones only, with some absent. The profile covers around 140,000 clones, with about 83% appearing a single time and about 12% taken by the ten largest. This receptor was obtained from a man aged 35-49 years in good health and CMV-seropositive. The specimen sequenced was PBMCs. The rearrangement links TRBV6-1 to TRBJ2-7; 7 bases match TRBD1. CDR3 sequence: CASSAGQTYEQYF. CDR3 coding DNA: TGTGCCAGCAGTGCGGGACAGACCTACGAGCAGTACTTC.